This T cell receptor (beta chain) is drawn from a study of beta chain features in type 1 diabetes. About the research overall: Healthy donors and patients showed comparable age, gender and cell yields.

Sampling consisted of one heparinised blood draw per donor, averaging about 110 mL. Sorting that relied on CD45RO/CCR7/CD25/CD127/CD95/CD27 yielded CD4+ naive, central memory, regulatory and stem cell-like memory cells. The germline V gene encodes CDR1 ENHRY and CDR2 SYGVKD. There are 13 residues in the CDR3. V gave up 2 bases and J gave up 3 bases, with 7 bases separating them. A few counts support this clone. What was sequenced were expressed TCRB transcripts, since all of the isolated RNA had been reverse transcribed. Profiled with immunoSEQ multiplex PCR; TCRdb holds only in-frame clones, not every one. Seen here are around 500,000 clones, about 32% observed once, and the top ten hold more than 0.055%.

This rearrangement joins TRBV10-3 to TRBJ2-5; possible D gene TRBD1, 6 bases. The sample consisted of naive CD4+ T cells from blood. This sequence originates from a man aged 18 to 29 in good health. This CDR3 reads CAISEGQKETQYF. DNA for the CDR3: TGTGCCATCAGTGAGGGACAGAAAGAGACCCAGTACTTC.